Listed below are T cell receptor beta chains from one sample, sequenced in a study of T cells in Graves' hyperthyroidism and ophthalmopathy. TCRdb used MiXCR to reprocess the multiplex PCR reads, holding one entry per CDR3 protein. The sample lists 250,000 or so distinct CDR3 sequences, 15% occurring once. The specimen was blood. These receptors were taken from a woman aged 45-65 years with Graves' hyperthyroidism that later progressed to Graves' ophthalmopathy. CDR3s include the opening cysteine and the closing phenylalanine or tryptophan. The D gene is left open where the match is weak. Clone size is stated in some rows and not others, as once, few, many or a class when expanded.

D	V	J	length	size	CDR3	DNA
TRBD2	TRBV6-2/TRBV6-3	TRBJ2-1	17	.	CASTITGLAGRVGEQFF	TGTGCCAGCACCATAACCGGACTAGCGGGAAGGGTTGGTGAGCAGTTCTTC
.	TRBV19	TRBJ1-2	14	few	CASSISRTVDGYTF	TGTGCCAGTAGTATAAGCCGGACGGTAGATGGCTACACCTTC
TRBD2	TRBV6-5	TRBJ2-5	16	few	CASSYSTSGYQETQYF	TGTGCCAGCAGTTACTCGACTAGCGGGTACCAAGAGACCCAGTACTTC
.	TRBV7-2	TRBJ2-4	19	few	CASSLEKRKGWGPKNIQYF	TGTGCCAGCAGCTTAGAGAAGAGGAAGGGCTGGGGCCCCAAAAACATTCAGTACTTC
.	TRBV19	TRBJ2-5	17	.	CASSISWRDSVGETQYF	TGTGCCAGTAGTATCTCCTGGCGAGACTCTGTAGGAGAGACCCAGTACTTC
.	TRBV28	TRBJ2-2	15	many	CASLTGVWNTGELFF	TGTGCCAGCCTGACCGGGGTTTGGAACACCGGGGAGCTGTTTTTT
.	TRBV20-1	TRBJ1-3	19	few	CSARDLEGRGWMGGNTIYF	TGCAGTGCTAGAGATTTAGAGGGTCGGGGGTGGATGGGTGGAAACACCATATATTTT
.	TRBV28	TRBJ2-1	11	many	CASRLRDEQFF	TGTGCCAGCCGTTTACGGGATGAGCAGTTCTTC
.	TRBV6-2/TRBV6-3	TRBJ2-1	16	few	CASSYSKGIWDNEQFF	TGTGCCAGCAGTTACTCGAAAGGGATATGGGACAATGAGCAGTTCTTC
TRBD2	TRBV5-1	TRBJ2-1	22	many	CASSRPGTSGSLIRSSYNEQFF	TGCGCCAGCAGCCGACCCGGGACTAGCGGGAGTTTAATTCGGAGCTCCTACAATGAGCAGTTCTTC
.	TRBV19	TRBJ1-2	13	.	CASKNIANYGYTF	TGTGCCAGTAAGAACATCGCTAACTATGGCTACACCTTC
.	TRBV3-1	TRBJ2-1	15	many	CASSQFLSSYNEQFF	TGTGCCAGCAGCCAATTCCTGAGCTCCTACAATGAGCAGTTCTTC
TRBD1	TRBV20-1	TRBJ2-6	18	few	CSAGNRDRVFSGANVLTF	TGCAGTGCTGGAAACCGGGACAGGGTTTTCTCTGGGGCCAACGTCCTGACTTTC
.	TRBV27	TRBJ1-2	14	.	CASRLGPRDYGYTF	TGTGCCAGCAGGCTTGGTCCCAGGGACTATGGCTACACCTTC
.	TRBV6-1	TRBJ2-3	15	many	CASSEIGSPTDTQYF	TGTGCCAGCAGTGAAATTGGTAGCCCCACAGATACGCAGTATTTT
TRBD1	TRBV7-2	TRBJ2-2	15	many	CASTPRTGLTGELFF	TGTGCCAGCACCCCCCGGACAGGCCTCACCGGGGAGCTGTTTTTT
.	TRBV28	TRBJ2-6	16	many	CASMREGVTGANVLTF	TGTGCCAGCATGAGGGAAGGGGTCACTGGGGCCAACGTCCTGACTTTC
.	TRBV6-2/TRBV6-3	TRBJ2-2	12	.	CASSTYTGGLFF	TGTGCCAGCAGCACATACACCGGGGGGCTGTTTTTT
TRBD1	TRBV20-1	TRBJ2-5	13	many	CSASQGAQETQYF	TGCAGTGCTAGCCAGGGGGCCCAAGAGACCCAGTACTTC